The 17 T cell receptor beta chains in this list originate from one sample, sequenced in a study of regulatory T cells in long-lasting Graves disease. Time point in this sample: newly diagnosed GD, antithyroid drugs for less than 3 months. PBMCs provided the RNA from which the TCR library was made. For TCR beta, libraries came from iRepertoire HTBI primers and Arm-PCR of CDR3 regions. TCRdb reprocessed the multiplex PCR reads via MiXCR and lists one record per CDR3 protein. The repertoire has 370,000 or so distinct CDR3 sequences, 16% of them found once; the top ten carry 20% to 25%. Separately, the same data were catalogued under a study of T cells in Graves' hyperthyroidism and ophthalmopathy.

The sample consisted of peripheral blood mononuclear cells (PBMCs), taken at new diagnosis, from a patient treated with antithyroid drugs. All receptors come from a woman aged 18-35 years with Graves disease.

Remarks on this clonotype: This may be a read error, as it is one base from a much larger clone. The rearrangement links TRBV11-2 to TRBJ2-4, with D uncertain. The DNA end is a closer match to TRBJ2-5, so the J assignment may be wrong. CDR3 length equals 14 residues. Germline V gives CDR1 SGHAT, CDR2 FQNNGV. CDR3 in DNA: TGTGCCAGCAGCTTAGTCCAGTCTCAAGGGACCCAGTACTTC. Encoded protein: CASSLVQSQGTQYF.

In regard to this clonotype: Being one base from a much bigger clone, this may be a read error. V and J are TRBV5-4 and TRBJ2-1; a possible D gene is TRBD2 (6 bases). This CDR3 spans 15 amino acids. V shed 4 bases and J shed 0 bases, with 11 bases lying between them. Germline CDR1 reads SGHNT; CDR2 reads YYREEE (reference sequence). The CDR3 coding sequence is TGTGCCAGCAGCGCGGGACCGAGCTCCTACAATGAGCAGTTCTTC. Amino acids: CASSAGPSSYNEQFF.

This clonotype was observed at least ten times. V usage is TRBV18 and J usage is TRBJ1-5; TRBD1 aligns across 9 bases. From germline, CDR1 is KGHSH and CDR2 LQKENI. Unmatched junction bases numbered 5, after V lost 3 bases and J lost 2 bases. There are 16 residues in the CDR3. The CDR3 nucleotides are TGTGCCAGCTCACCTCTGGGACAGGGAGGCAATCAGCCCCAGCATTTT. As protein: CASSPLGQGGNQPQHF.

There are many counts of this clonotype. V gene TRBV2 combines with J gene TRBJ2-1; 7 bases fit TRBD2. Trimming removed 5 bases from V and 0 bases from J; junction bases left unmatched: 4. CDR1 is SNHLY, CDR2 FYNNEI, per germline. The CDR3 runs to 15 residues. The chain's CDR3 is CASSPGTTSYNEQFF. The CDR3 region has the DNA TGTGCCAGCAGTCCCGGGACTACCTCCTACAATGAGCAGTTCTTC.

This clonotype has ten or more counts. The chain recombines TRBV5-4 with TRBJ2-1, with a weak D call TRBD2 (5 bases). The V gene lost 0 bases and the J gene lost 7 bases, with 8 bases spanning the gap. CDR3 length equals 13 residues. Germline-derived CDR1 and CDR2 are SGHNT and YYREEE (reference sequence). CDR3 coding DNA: TGTGCCAGCAGCTTGGCCACGGGGAATGAGCAGTTCTTC. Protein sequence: CASSLATGNEQFF.

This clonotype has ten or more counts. CDR3 in amino acids: CASSQEFRQNIQYF. The CDR3 nucleotides read TGTGCCAGCAGCCAAGAATTTCGCCAAAACATTCAGTACTTC. V is TRBV3-1 and J is TRBJ2-4; D is unresolved. V dropped 0 bases and J dropped 5 bases, with 8 bases sitting between them. Germline assignment: CDR1 LGHDT and CDR2 YNNKEL (reference sequence). This CDR3 contains 14 residues.

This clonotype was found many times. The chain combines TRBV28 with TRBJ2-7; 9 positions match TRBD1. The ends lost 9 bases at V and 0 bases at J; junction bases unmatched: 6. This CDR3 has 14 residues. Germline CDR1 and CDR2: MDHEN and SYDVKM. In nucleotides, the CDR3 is TGTGCCAGTACCGGGACAGGGATCTCCTACGAGCAGTACTTC. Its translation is CASTGTGISYEQYF.

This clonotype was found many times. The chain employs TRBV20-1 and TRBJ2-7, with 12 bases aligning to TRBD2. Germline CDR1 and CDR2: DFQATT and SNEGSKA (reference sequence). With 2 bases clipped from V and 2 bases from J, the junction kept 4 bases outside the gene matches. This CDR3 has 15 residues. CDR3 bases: TGCAGTGCTAGAAGACTAGCGGGAGACGCCTACGAGCAGTACTTC. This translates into CSARRLAGDAYEQYF.

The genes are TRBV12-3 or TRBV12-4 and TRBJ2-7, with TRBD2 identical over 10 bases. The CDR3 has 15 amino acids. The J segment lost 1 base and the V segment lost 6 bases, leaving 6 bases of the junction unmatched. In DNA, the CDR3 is TGTGCCAGCAGATCCTCTAGCGGGAGATCCTACGAGCAGTACTTC. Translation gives CASRSSSGRSYEQYF.

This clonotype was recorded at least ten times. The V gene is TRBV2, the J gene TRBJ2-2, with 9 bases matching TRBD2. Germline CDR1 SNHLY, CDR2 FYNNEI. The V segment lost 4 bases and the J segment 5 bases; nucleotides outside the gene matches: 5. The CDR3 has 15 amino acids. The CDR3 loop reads CASSGASGITGELFF. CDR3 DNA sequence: TGTGCCAGCAGTGGGGCTAGCGGGATAACCGGGGAGCTGTTTTTT.

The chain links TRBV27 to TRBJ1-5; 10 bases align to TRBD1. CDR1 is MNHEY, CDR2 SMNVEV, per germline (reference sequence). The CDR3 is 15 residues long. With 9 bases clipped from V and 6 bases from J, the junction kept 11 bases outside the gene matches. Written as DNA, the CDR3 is TGTGCCAGTAGGACAGGGGGACCAGCGGGTCAGCCCCAGCATTTT. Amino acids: CASRTGGPAGQPQHF.

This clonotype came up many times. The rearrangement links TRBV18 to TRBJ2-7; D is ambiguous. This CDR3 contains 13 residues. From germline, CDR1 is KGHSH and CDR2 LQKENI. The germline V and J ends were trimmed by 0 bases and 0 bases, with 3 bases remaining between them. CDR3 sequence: CASSPPDSYEQYF. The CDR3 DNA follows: TGTGCCAGCTCACCACCGGACTCCTACGAGCAGTACTTC.

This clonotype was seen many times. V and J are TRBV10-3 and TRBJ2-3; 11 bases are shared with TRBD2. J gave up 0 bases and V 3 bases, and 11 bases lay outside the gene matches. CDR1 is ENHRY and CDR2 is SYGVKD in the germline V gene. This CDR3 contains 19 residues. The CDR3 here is CAISDTSSGGTRSTDTQYF. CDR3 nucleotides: TGTGCCATCAGTGATACCTCTAGCGGGGGGACTCGAAGCACAGATACGCAGTATTTT.

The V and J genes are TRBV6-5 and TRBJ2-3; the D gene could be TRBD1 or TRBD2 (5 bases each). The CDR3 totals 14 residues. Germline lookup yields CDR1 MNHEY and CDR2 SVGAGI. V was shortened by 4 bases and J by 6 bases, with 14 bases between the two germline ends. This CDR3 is CASSSYGAADTQYF. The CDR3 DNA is TGTGCCAGCAGTTCTTACGGGGCTGCGGATACGCAGTATTTT.

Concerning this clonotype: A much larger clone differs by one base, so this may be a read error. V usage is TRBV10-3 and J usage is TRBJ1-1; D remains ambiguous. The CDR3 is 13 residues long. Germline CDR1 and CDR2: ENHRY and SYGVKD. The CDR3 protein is CATSEDGLGEAFF. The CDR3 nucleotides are TGTGCCACCAGTGAGGACGGGCTGGGTGAAGCTTTCTTT.

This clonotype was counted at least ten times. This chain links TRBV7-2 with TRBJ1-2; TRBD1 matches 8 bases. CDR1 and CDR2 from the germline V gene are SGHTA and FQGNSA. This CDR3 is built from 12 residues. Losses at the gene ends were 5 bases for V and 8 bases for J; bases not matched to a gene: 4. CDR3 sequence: CASSPRTGGYTF. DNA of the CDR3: TGTGCCAGCAGCCCTCGGACAGGGGGCTACACCTTC.

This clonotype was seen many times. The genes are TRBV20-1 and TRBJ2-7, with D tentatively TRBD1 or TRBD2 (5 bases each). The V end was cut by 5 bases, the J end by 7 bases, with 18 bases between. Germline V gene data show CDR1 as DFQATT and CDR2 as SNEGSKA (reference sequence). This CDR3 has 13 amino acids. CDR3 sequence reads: CSASGAFSGEQYF. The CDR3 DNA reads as TGCAGTGCTTCTGGGGCTTTTTCGGGAGAGCAGTACTTC.